A selection of T cell receptor beta chains follows, all from one sample in a study of T cell responses to AZD1222 COVID-19 vaccine. The repertoire was sequenced with immunoSEQ multiplex PCR; TCRdb's copy has only in-frame clones and lacks some. The table lists over 130,000 clones, 92% of them singletons. This specimen was peripheral blood, taken 28 days after the second AZD1222 dose. The receptors derive from an adult who received the AZD1222 COVID-19 vaccine. Each CDR3 is given without its conserved first and last residue. Each record gives: V gene, J gene, D gene, CDR3 protein. A D gene is named only where the DNA matches it firmly.

V gene: TRBV6-2/TRBV6-3; J gene: TRBJ1-2; D gene: .; CDR3 protein: ASSYEFLVLS
V gene: TRBV5-1; J gene: TRBJ1-1; D gene: TRBD1; CDR3 protein: ASSPGTVGTEAF
V gene: TRBV28; J gene: TRBJ2-3; D gene: .; CDR3 protein: ASSLSAGNTDTQY
V gene: TRBV7-2; J gene: TRBJ1-2; D gene: .; CDR3 protein: ASSQYVELNYGYT
V gene: TRBV29-1; J gene: TRBJ1-4; D gene: TRBD1; CDR3 protein: SVEAFLQGEDEKLF
V gene: TRBV29-1; J gene: TRBJ2-7; D gene: TRBD2; CDR3 protein: SVAPAGGSYEQY
V gene: TRBV2; J gene: TRBJ2-2; D gene: TRBD2; CDR3 protein: ASSLGLAGGRNTGELF
V gene: TRBV29-1; J gene: TRBJ1-1; D gene: .; CDR3 protein: SVPRQGEAF
V gene: TRBV10-3; J gene: TRBJ1-1; D gene: .; CDR3 protein: AISESGGTEAF
V gene: TRBV7-2; J gene: TRBJ1-5; D gene: .; CDR3 protein: ASSSRGNQPQH
V gene: TRBV10-3; J gene: TRBJ2-5; D gene: TRBD1; CDR3 protein: AINHRGSQETQY
V gene: TRBV29-1; J gene: TRBJ2-1; D gene: .; CDR3 protein: SVKLRTSGVNEQF
V gene: TRBV4-1; J gene: TRBJ1-2; D gene: .; CDR3 protein: ASSQVGSRVVVNA
V gene: TRBV27; J gene: TRBJ2-5; D gene: .; CDR3 protein: ASKERRGGETQY
V gene: TRBV18; J gene: TRBJ1-1; D gene: .; CDR3 protein: ASSRAAMNTEAF
V gene: TRBV12-5; J gene: TRBJ2-7; D gene: TRBD1; CDR3 protein: ASGSDRVYEQY
V gene: TRBV14; J gene: TRBJ2-1; D gene: TRBD2; CDR3 protein: ASSHLPGTSGLGNYNEQF
V gene: TRBV19; J gene: TRBJ1-4; D gene: .; CDR3 protein: ASSISLPGEKLF
V gene: TRBV19; J gene: TRBJ1-1; D gene: .; CDR3 protein: ASRSPGKNTEAF
V gene: TRBV30; J gene: TRBJ1-1; D gene: .; CDR3 protein: AWSPQGRGWNTEAF
V gene: TRBV5-4; J gene: TRBJ2-1; D gene: TRBD2; CDR3 protein: ASSQTSGPFNEQF
V gene: TRBV24-1; J gene: TRBJ2-1; D gene: .; CDR3 protein: ATQRGLGNEQF
V gene: TRBV28; J gene: TRBJ1-2; D gene: .; CDR3 protein: ASSPMVYGYT
V gene: TRBV4-3; J gene: TRBJ1-2; D gene: .; CDR3 protein: ASSQVSGTGGYT
V gene: TRBV2; J gene: TRBJ2-7; D gene: .; CDR3 protein: ASSYLREQY
V gene: TRBV18; J gene: TRBJ1-3; D gene: .; CDR3 protein: ASSSQVLTGNTIY
V gene: TRBV5-4; J gene: TRBJ1-2; D gene: .; CDR3 protein: ASSRDSRPVYT
V gene: TRBV4-2; J gene: TRBJ1-1; D gene: .; CDR3 protein: ASSHRPDRNTEAF
V gene: TRBV12-3/TRBV12-4; J gene: TRBJ1-2; D gene: .; CDR3 protein: ASSLRGGYT
V gene: TRBV28; J gene: TRBJ2-5; D gene: TRBD1; CDR3 protein: ASSLGQGASLQETQY
V gene: TRBV28; J gene: TRBJ1-2; D gene: .; CDR3 protein: ASSLGGYGYT
V gene: TRBV27; J gene: TRBJ1-2; D gene: .; CDR3 protein: ASSEWGANYGYT
V gene: TRBV10-3; J gene: TRBJ1-1; D gene: .; CDR3 protein: AISDRRNTEAF
V gene: TRBV7-8; J gene: TRBJ2-3; D gene: TRBD2; CDR3 protein: ASSPRTSERY
V gene: TRBV19; J gene: TRBJ2-6; D gene: .; CDR3 protein: ASSTSGANVLT
V gene: TRBV7-8; J gene: TRBJ1-1; D gene: .; CDR3 protein: AITFGGTEAF
V gene: TRBV4-3; J gene: TRBJ1-1; D gene: .; CDR3 protein: ASRNGAGVPMNTEAF
V gene: TRBV6-4; J gene: TRBJ2-1; D gene: .; CDR3 protein: ASSDYKSSEQF
V gene: TRBV19; J gene: TRBJ2-6; D gene: .; CDR3 protein: ASSPGDSGANVLT
V gene: TRBV15; J gene: TRBJ1-4; D gene: .; CDR3 protein: ATSQVGWGDEKLF
V gene: TRBV19; J gene: TRBJ2-1; D gene: TRBD2; CDR3 protein: ASITMGGNEQF
V gene: TRBV18; J gene: TRBJ1-5; D gene: TRBD1; CDR3 protein: ASSLTDRAMSNQPQH
V gene: TRBV19; J gene: TRBJ2-7; D gene: TRBD2; CDR3 protein: ASSIARSGTRSYEQY
V gene: TRBV4-2; J gene: TRBJ1-5; D gene: TRBD1; CDR3 protein: ASSPQPEGAQPQH
V gene: TRBV18; J gene: TRBJ1-1; D gene: .; CDR3 protein: ASSPFAGAALNTEAF
V gene: TRBV20-1; J gene: TRBJ1-1; D gene: .; CDR3 protein: SASRALNTEAF
V gene: TRBV5-4; J gene: TRBJ1-2; D gene: .; CDR3 protein: ASSKRSAGIDYGYT
V gene: TRBV10-3; J gene: TRBJ1-2; D gene: TRBD1; CDR3 protein: AISEGQGGVYGYT
V gene: TRBV6-5; J gene: TRBJ1-1; D gene: .; CDR3 protein: ASARADQNTEAF
V gene: TRBV27; J gene: TRBJ1-2; D gene: TRBD1; CDR3 protein: ASSLSGPGGEYYGYT
V gene: TRBV5-1; J gene: TRBJ2-1; D gene: TRBD1; CDR3 protein: ASSLATGAISYNEQF